The 23 T cell receptor beta chains listed next were all sequenced from one sample in a study of T cells after yellow fever vaccination. TCRdb re-called the 5' RACE reads through MiXCR, storing one row per CDR3 protein. The data contain 250,000 to 300,000 distinct CDR3 sequences, around 9.3% of them singletons. The sequencing here drew on CD4+ T cells sorted from PBMCs, taken 5 days after the yellow fever booster vaccination. The receptors stem from a man aged 18 to 30 who received the YFV17D yellow fever vaccine.

In this sample, this clonotype turned up many times. The J gene is TRBJ2-3, the V gene TRBV20-1, with D unresolved. There are 15 residues in the CDR3. Trimming took off 0 bases at V and 7 bases at J, with 17 bases between the two ends. CDR1 is DFQATT and CDR2 is SNEGSKA in the germline V gene (reference sequence). CDR3: CSARDPKLLGNTQYF. The CDR3 bases are TGCAGTGCTAGAGACCCTAAACTACTGGGAAATACGCAGTATTTT.

This clonotype turned up a few times. This chain joins TRBV6-2 or TRBV6-3 and TRBJ2-5, with D possibly being TRBD1 (6 bases). The CDR3 is 14 residues long. Germline V CDR1 and CDR2: MNHEY, SVGEGT. Trimming took 6 bases from V and 0 from J, leaving 11 bases between them. The CDR3 reads CASRPGTNQETQYF. Written as DNA, the CDR3 is TGTGCCAGCAGGCCCGGGACAAACCAAGAGACCCAGTACTTC.

The chain uses TRBV12-3 or TRBV12-4 and TRBJ2-3; D remains ambiguous. This CDR3 is 15 amino acids long. The V gene lost 5 bases and the J gene lost 3 bases, with 15 bases spanning the gap. CDR3 residues: CASSSRESETDTQYF. The CDR3 nucleotides are TGTGCCAGCAGTAGTAGAGAATCAGAGACAGATACGCAGTATTTT.

This clonotype came up a few times. The DNA for the CDR3 is TGTGCCAGCAGCTGGTCCGGACAGGGCAATCAGCCCCAGCATTTT. Translation: CASSWSGQGNQPQHF. The V call is TRBV7-8, the J call TRBJ1-5; TRBD1 matches 7 bases. This CDR3 has 15 amino acids. Germline V CDR1 and CDR2: SGHVS, FQNEAQ. The ends lost 4 bases at V and 2 bases at J; junction bases unmatched: 5.

This clonotype was seen a few times. This chain joins TRBV5-6 and TRBJ1-4; possible D gene TRBD1, 5 bases. V lost 4 bases and J lost 8, with 12 bases in between. This CDR3 region has 13 residues. CDR1 and CDR2 (germline): SGHDT, YYEEEE. CDR3 amino acids: CASSTTDEEKLFF. In DNA, the CDR3 is TGTGCCAGCAGCACGACAGATGAGGAAAAACTGTTTTTT.

The chain has TRBV12-3 or TRBV12-4 and TRBJ1-1; D remains unclear. V shed 7 bases and J shed 2 bases, with 14 bases lying between them. This CDR3 region has 14 residues. The CDR3 loop reads CASTVGLTNTEAFF. CDR3 DNA: TGTGCCAGCACTGTCGGGCTGACAAACACTGAAGCTTTCTTT.

The chain uses TRBV28 and TRBJ2-4, with unresolved D. The CDR3 covers 17 residues. Germline lookup yields CDR1 MDHEN and CDR2 SYDVKM. Trimming cost V 4 bases and J 2 bases, with 18 bases left between them. The DNA of the CDR3 is TGTGCCAGCAGTTCCCTCGCCAGGACCGGTTCCAAAAACATTCAGTACTTC. Its translation is CASSSLARTGSKNIQYF.

This clonotype occurred many times. The V call is TRBV7-9, the J call TRBJ1-1; 7 bases agree with TRBD1. J gave up 9 bases and V 2 bases, and 9 bases lay outside the gene matches. CDR1 and CDR2 from the germline V gene are SEHNR and FQNEAQ (reference sequence). This CDR3 region has 14 residues. CDR3 in amino acids: CASSLRVDRVKAFF. CDR3 bases: TGTGCCAGCAGCTTACGAGTTGACAGGGTGAAAGCTTTCTTT.

This rearrangement joins TRBV12-3 or TRBV12-4 to TRBJ2-5, with D maybe TRBD2 (5 bases). Deletions cut 7 bases from V and 4 bases from J, with 16 bases between. This CDR3 has 14 amino acids. As DNA, the CDR3 is TGTGCCAGCACTACCCGCCGGGGTGGAGAGACCCAGTACTTC. It translates to CASTTRRGGETQYF.

In its sample, this clonotype was seen many times. The J gene is TRBJ1-5, the V gene TRBV7-8; D gene uncertain. In germline, CDR1 is SGHVS, CDR2 FQNEAQ. V lost 2 bases and J 5 bases, leaving 10 bases between the germline ends. This CDR3 spans 14 amino acids. The CDR3 spells CASSLRRVDQPQHF. The CDR3 DNA reads as TGTGCCAGCAGCTTAAGGAGGGTGGATCAGCCCCAGCATTTT.

The rearrangement joins TRBV2 to TRBJ1-1; D remains ambiguous. The CDR3 runs to 15 residues. The V gene lost 8 bases and the J gene lost 1 base, with 17 bases spanning the gap. The germline V gene encodes CDR1 SNHLY and CDR2 FYNNEI. CDR3 region: CASLSGRQGNTEAFF. Here the CDR3 DNA reads TGTGCCAGCCTGTCCGGCAGGCAAGGGAACACTGAAGCTTTCTTT.

The sample holds many counts of this clonotype. The CDR3 sequence: CSVGRGNYGYTF. In DNA form, the CDR3 reads TGCAGCGTTGGGAGGGGAAACTATGGCTACACCTTC. The chain recombines TRBV29-1 with TRBJ1-2; perhaps TRBD1 as D (5 bases). Trimming took off 4 bases at V and 2 bases at J, with 8 bases between the two ends. CDR1 and CDR2 from the germline V gene are SQVTM and ANQGSEA. The CDR3 sequence is 12 residues long. Drawing the rest from reference TRBV29-1 and TRBJ1-2, the complete variable domain is SAVISQKPSRDICQRGTSLTIQCQVDSQVTMMFWYRQQPGQSLTLIATANQGSEATYESGFVIDKFPISRPNLTFSTLTVSNMSPEDSSIYLCSVGRGNYGYTFGSGTRLTVV.

This clonotype was observed a few times. The chain carries TRBV7-2 and TRBJ1-2; weak D call: TRBD1 (5 bases). Looked up from germline, CDR1 is SGHTA and CDR2 is FQGNSA. Trimming removed 3 bases from V and 4 bases from J, with 12 bases in between. The CDR3 is 14 residues long. The CDR3 loop is CASSFRGVLYGYTF. The CDR3 nucleotides read TGTGCCAGCAGCTTCCGAGGGGTGCTCTATGGCTACACCTTC.

Many counts were recorded for this clonotype. The chain is built from TRBV4-2 and TRBJ2-5; D gene uncertain. This CDR3 is 14 amino acids long. The V gene's germline CDR1 is LGHNA and CDR2 YNFKEQ. Trimming shortened V by 5 bases and J by 0 bases, and 10 bases separated the two germline ends. CDR3 DNA sequence: TGTGCCAGCAGCGTCGACCAAAACCAAGAGACCCAGTACTTC. Amino acid sequence: CASSVDQNQETQYF.

This clonotype was detected many times. The chain recombines TRBV20-1 with TRBJ2-5, with D hard to call. Trimming removed 6 bases at V and 5 bases at J, with 10 bases between. The CDR3 has 11 amino acids. Germline V lookup: CDR1 DFQATT, CDR2 SNEGSKA (reference sequence). CDR3 nucleotides: TGCAGTGCGACTCCTCGGGAGACCCAGTACTTC. Translation: CSATPRETQYF.

Many counts were recorded for this clonotype. V gene TRBV12-3 or TRBV12-4 combines with J gene TRBJ1-1; tentative D call: TRBD1 (6 bases). The CDR3 covers 14 residues. V was pared by 4 bases and J by 1 base, with 10 bases between. The CDR3 DNA sequence: TGTGCCAGCAGTTCGCAACAGGGGAACACTGAAGCTTTCTTT. Its translation: CASSSQQGNTEAFF.

This chain uses TRBV5-1 with TRBJ1-1; D is ambiguous. The CDR3 has 12 amino acids. V lost 4 bases and J 11 bases, leaving 15 bases between the germline ends. Germline V gene lookup returns CDR1 SGHRS and CDR2 YFSETQ. The CDR3 region has the DNA TGCGCCAGCAGCCCTGGAATTGGTCCGGCTTTCTTT. Translating gives CASSPGIGPAFF.

This clonotype showed up just a few times. The genes are TRBV9 and TRBJ2-2; no clear D. V lost 0 bases and J 4 bases, leaving 7 bases between the germline ends. The germline CDR1 and CDR2 sequences are SGDLS and YYNGEE. CDR3 length: 14 amino acids. Here the CDR3 reads CASSVGQPTGELFF. The CDR3 DNA follows: TGTGCCAGCAGCGTAGGCCAGCCCACCGGGGAGCTGTTTTTT.

V gene TRBV14 combines with J gene TRBJ2-3; 8 bases are shared with TRBD1. V lost 0 bases to trimming and J lost 1 base; unmatched junction nucleotides: 3. This CDR3 region has 16 residues. From germline, CDR1 is SGHDN and CDR2 FVKESK. The CDR3 DNA follows: TGTGCCAGCAGCCAAGATTCGGACAGGGGCACAGATACGCAGTATTTT. This translates into CASSQDSDRGTDTQYF. Full variable domain (rest looked up from reference TRBV14 and TRBJ2-3): EAGVTQFPSHSVIEKGQTVTLRCDPISGHDNLYWYRRVMGKEIKFLLHFVKESKQDESGMPNNRFLAERTGGTYSTLKVQPAELEDSGVYFCASSQDSDRGTDTQYFGPGTRLTVL.

This clonotype was detected a few times. The chain couples TRBV3-1 to TRBJ2-5; 14 nucleotides match TRBD2. Germline V gives CDR1 LGHDT, CDR2 YNNKEL (reference sequence). After removal of 5 bases from V and 4 bases from J, the junction contained 3 bases not matched to a gene. The CDR3 consists of 15 residues. In nucleotides, the CDR3 is TGTGCCAGCAGCTCCGGGACTAGCGGGGGAGAGACCCAGTACTTC. It is translated as CASSSGTSGGETQYF.

There are a few counts of this clonotype. This chain links TRBV18 with TRBJ1-6, with D unresolved. Trimming left V 3 bases short and J 5 bases short, with 11 bases between. The CDR3 has 15 amino acids. CDR1 KGHSH and CDR2 LQKENI come from the germline V gene. In DNA, the CDR3 is TGTGCCAGCTCACCCAATCGAGCGGATAATTCACCCCTCCACTTT. The encoded protein is CASSPNRADNSPLHF.

The V and J genes are TRBV29-1 and TRBJ2-3; TRBD2 matches 9 bases. The CDR3 runs 15 residues. The junction had 8 bases not matched to a gene; V was cut back by 7 bases and J by 0 bases. Germline V lookup: CDR1 SQVTM, CDR2 ANQGSEA. The chain's CDR3 is CSAQAGGPSTDTQYF. In DNA form, the CDR3 reads TGCAGCGCCCAAGCGGGGGGCCCAAGCACAGATACGCAGTATTTT.

This clonotype came up a few times. V is TRBV11-2 and J is TRBJ1-5; tentatively, D is TRBD1 (5 bases). This CDR3 contains 13 residues. Germline V gives CDR1 SGHAT, CDR2 FQNNGV. Trimming took off 4 bases at V and 5 bases at J, with 9 bases between the two ends. The CDR3 nucleotides read TGTGCCAGCAGCTCAGGGTTCGATCAGCCCCAGCATTTT. Amino acids: CASSSGFDQPQHF.